The entry below gives a single T cell receptor (beta chain) sequence along with its context. The antigen remains unidentified. Use of 60 Vbeta and 13 Jbeta primers characterized the PCR. Only in-frame clones appear in the TCRdb table, and some are missing; sequencing was by immunoSEQ multiplex PCR. The data show over 150,000 clones, around 69% seen once. J lost 7 bases, V lost 3 bases, and 8 bases had no gene match. Germline CDR1 and CDR2: SGHRS and YFSETQ. This CDR3 contains 16 residues. This specimen belongs to a study of cytomegalovirus exposure and HLA in healthy donors. Study-wide points: The productive fraction for most TCR beta V segments was about 87% or about 30% in an earlier analysis. Reportedly, diagnosis of cytomegalovirus status by the classifier showed high specificity and sensitivity.

This chain joins TRBV5-1 and TRBJ2-1; TRBD2 agrees at 12 bases. Input material: PBMCs. The clonotype originates from a woman in her twenties or thirties in good health and CMV-seronegative. The CDR3 reads CASSSNLAGGQNEQFF. CDR3 bases: TGCGCCAGCAGCTCCAACCTAGCGGGGGGGCAGAATGAGCAGTTCTTC.